This T cell receptor (beta chain) was identified during a study of identifying expanded T cells in peripheral blood. Healthy donors had no documented immune events, such as infections, while sampled. Findings and limits, study-wide: Over around two and four weeks, about 15 and 18 clones changed, versus approximately 1.1 between replicates. Across healthy donors, higher total template counts meant significantly greater approximately two-week count variance.

Clones were read by immunoSEQ multiplex PCR, and TCRdb kept only the in-frame ones, dropping some. The sample shows about 82,000 clones, 85% to 90% of them seen only once. For this clone: Its target is unknown.

V was pared by 2 bases and J by 5 bases, with 21 bases between. The CDR3 has 17 amino acids. Looked up from germline, CDR1 is MNHEY and CDR2 is SMNVEV (reference sequence). The source material was blood. The V call is TRBV27, the J call TRBJ1-2; D remains ambiguous. This receptor was identified in a person aged 18 to 75 in good health. This chain's CDR3 is CASSLRAGRLGVYGYTF. The CDR3 DNA follows: TGTGCCAGCAGTTTAAGGGCAGGCAGACTAGGAGTTTATGGCTACACCTTC.